Following are 32 T cell receptor beta chains from one sample sequenced in a study of regulatory T cells in long-lasting Graves disease. Documented time point: persistent/refractory GD, antithyroid drugs over 5 years with positive TRAb. Extracted RNA from PBMCs served as the source of the TCR library. The TCR beta library used iRepertoire HTBI primers with Arm-PCR amplification of CDR3. One entry per CDR3 protein, called by TCRdb with MiXCR from the multiplex PCR reads. The profile shows a few hundred thousand distinct CDR3 sequences, roughly 23% of them singletons. The specimen comprised peripheral blood mononuclear cells (PBMCs), sampled when the disease was refractory, from a patient treated with antithyroid drugs. These receptors were taken from a woman aged 40 to 55 with Graves disease.

The chain employs TRBV2 and TRBJ1-5, with D unclear. The CDR3 sequence is 13 residues long. V was pared by 7 bases and J by 0 bases, with 7 bases between. Germline V CDR1 and CDR2: SNHLY, FYNNEI. The CDR3 region is CASKENSNQPQHF. The CDR3, as DNA: TGTGCCAGCAAGGAGAATAGCAATCAGCCCCAGCATTTT.

This clonotype has at least ten counts. V is TRBV28 and J is TRBJ2-7, with D uncertain. Looked up from germline, CDR1 is MDHEN and CDR2 is SYDVKM. The CDR3 covers 13 residues. V was pared by 6 bases and J by 6 bases, with 15 bases between. The DNA for the CDR3 is TGTGCCAGCAGCCGTCGCCTATCGGGCGAGCAGTACTTC. Amino acid sequence: CASSRRLSGEQYF.

The chain couples TRBV20-1 to TRBJ2-1, with TRBD2 matching 7 bases. The CDR3 extends over 12 amino acids. The V gene end was trimmed by 6 bases and the J gene end by 8 bases; junction bases not matched to a gene: 7. Looked up from germline, CDR1 is DFQATT and CDR2 is SNEGSKA (reference sequence). CDR3 bases: TGCAGTGCAACAAAACGGGGGGATGAGCAGTTCTTC. This translates into CSATKRGDEQFF.

The V gene is TRBV6-1, the J gene TRBJ1-1; no firm D call. Trimming took off 2 bases at V and 0 bases at J, with 10 bases between the two ends. This CDR3 region has 15 residues. Germline CDR1 reads MNHNS; CDR2 reads SASEGT. CDR3 in amino acids: CASSEYRLLNTEAFF. CDR3 nucleotides: TGTGCCAGCAGTGAATATCGGCTCCTGAACACTGAAGCTTTCTTT.

This clonotype was counted ten times or more. The chain has TRBV28 and TRBJ1-2; 9 positions match TRBD1. Per germline, CDR1 MDHEN and CDR2 SYDVKM. The junction had 5 bases not matched to a gene; V was cut back by 6 bases and J by 3 bases. The CDR3 sequence is 14 residues long. CDR3 protein: CASRTGTGYYGYTF. The CDR3 DNA follows: TGTGCCAGCAGAACCGGGACAGGGTACTATGGCTACACCTTC.

Note on this clonotype: It is likely a read error, because the conserved phenylalanine at the end of the CDR3 is missing. The chain recombines TRBV20-1 with TRBJ1-1; 7 nucleotides agree with TRBD1. V lost 0 bases to trimming and J lost 0 bases; unmatched junction nucleotides: 10. Germline CDR1 reads DFQATT; CDR2 reads SNEGSKA (reference sequence). There are 17 residues in the CDR3. The CDR3 DNA sequence: TGCAGTGCTAGAGATGCCCCCTCGACAGGGTTGAACACTGAAGCTTTCCTT. It is translated as CSARDAPSTGLNTEAFL.

The chain is built from TRBV4-1 and TRBJ2-7, with D maybe TRBD2 (5 bases). V lost 4 bases and J lost 0, with 13 bases in between. The CDR3 has 15 residues. CDR1 and CDR2 from the germline V gene are MGHRA and YSYEKL. The CDR3 loop is CASSLDWTSSYEQYF. The CDR3 nucleotides read TGCGCCAGCAGCCTGGACTGGACCTCCTCCTACGAGCAGTACTTC.

The V call is TRBV19, the J call TRBJ2-5; D ambiguous. CDR1 LNHDA and CDR2 SQIVND come from the germline V gene (reference sequence). The V and J ends lost 9 bases and 9 bases respectively, with 14 bases between them. The CDR3 sequence is 11 residues long. DNA of the CDR3: TGTGCCAGCAGTTTATACGGTCCCCAGTACTTC. It specifies CASSLYGPQYF.

This chain uses TRBV11-3 with TRBJ2-5; D uncertain. Matching the DNA end better, TRBJ2-1 makes the J call doubtful. This CDR3 is built from 14 residues. Germline V lookup: CDR1 SGHNT, CDR2 YENEEA. The CDR3 loop is CASSLGGRSNEQFF. Written as DNA, the CDR3 is TGTGCCAGCAGCTTAGGTGGCCGATCCAATGAGCAGTTCTTC.

The chain uses TRBV5-6 and TRBJ2-5; D is possibly TRBD1 (5 bases). The germline V gene encodes CDR1 SGHDT and CDR2 YYEEEE. This CDR3 is built from 14 residues. V lost 2 bases, J lost 1 base, and 9 bases lay in between. CDR3 sequence (DNA): TGTGCCAGCAGCTTAAGGACACCCCAAGAGACCCAGTACTTC. Translated, it gives CASSLRTPQETQYF.

There are many counts of this clonotype. The rearrangement joins TRBV7-9 to TRBJ2-7; D is undetermined. V lost 5 bases, J lost 3 bases, and 11 bases lay in between. The CDR3 contains 13 residues. Germline V gene sequence: CDR1 SEHNR, CDR2 FQNEAQ (reference sequence). The CDR3 region has the DNA TGTGCCAGCAGCCCTGGGATAAGCTACGAGCAGTACTTC. Protein: CASSPGISYEQYF. Supplemented by reference TRBV7-9 and TRBJ2-7, the full variable domain reads DTGVSQNPRHKITKRGQNVTFRCDPISEHNRLYWYRQTLGQGPEFLTYFQNEAQLEKSRLLSDRFSAERPKGSFSTLEIQRTEQGDSAMYLCASSPGISYEQYFGPGTRLTVT.

In its sample, this clonotype was seen a few times. This chain links TRBV9 with TRBJ2-2, with 9 bases fitting TRBD1. This CDR3 is 15 amino acids long. V was clipped by 3 bases and J by 3 bases; unmatched bases: 3. Germline values: CDR1 SGDLS, CDR2 YYNGEE. The CDR3 loop is CASSDRTGDTGELFF. CDR3 sequence (DNA): TGTGCCAGCAGCGATCGGACAGGGGACACCGGGGAGCTGTTTTTT.

This clonotype showed up just a few times. V gene TRBV10-3 combines with J gene TRBJ2-7; D is unresolved. CDR3 length equals 11 residues. V lost 8 bases, J lost 1 base, and 6 bases lay in between. CDR1 is ENHRY and CDR2 is SYGVKD in the germline V gene. CDR3 region: CAIGRSYEQYF. CDR3 coding DNA: TGTGCCATCGGCCGGTCCTACGAGCAGTACTTC.

In this sample, this clonotype turned up many times. The V gene is TRBV2, the J gene TRBJ2-7; no firm D call. The CDR3 extends over 12 amino acids. CDR1 SNHLY and CDR2 FYNNEI come from the germline V gene. Trimming shortened V by 10 bases and J by 0 bases, and 10 bases separated the two germline ends. The CDR3: CAIARRSYEQYF. CDR3 coding DNA: TGTGCCATAGCACGGCGCTCCTACGAGCAGTACTTC.

This clonotype showed up many times. This sequence joins TRBV29-1 and TRBJ1-5, with no clear D. The CDR3 consists of 15 residues. Trimming took off 4 bases at V and 3 bases at J, with 16 bases between the two ends. Germline-derived CDR1 and CDR2 are SQVTM and ANQGSEA. The CDR3 sequence: CSVVEDQENNQPQHF. In DNA form, the CDR3 reads TGCAGCGTTGTCGAGGATCAGGAGAACAATCAGCCCCAGCATTTT.

The rearrangement joins TRBV12-3 or TRBV12-4 to TRBJ2-7; no clear D. The CDR3 sequence is 14 residues long. V was trimmed by 3 bases and J by 0 bases, leaving 9 bases between them. For the CDR3, the DNA is TGTGCCAGCAGTTTGCAGCAGGACTCCTACGAGCAGTACTTC. Protein sequence: CASSLQQDSYEQYF.

The chain combines TRBV14 with TRBJ1-1; no firm D call. V lost 2 bases and J lost 0, with 16 bases in between. This CDR3 has 17 amino acids. Looked up from germline, CDR1 is SGHDN and CDR2 is FVKESK. In DNA form, the CDR3 reads TGTGCCAGCAGCCAACAAGGAAAGGGATCTATGAACACTGAAGCTTTCTTT. Its translation: CASSQQGKGSMNTEAFF.

This chain joins TRBV20-1 and TRBJ2-2; the match to TRBD2 covers 9 bases. The CDR3 covers 14 residues. Unmatched junction bases numbered 4, after V lost 2 bases and J lost 6 bases. Per germline, CDR1 DFQATT and CDR2 SNEGSKA (reference sequence). The CDR3 loop reads CSARSSGIAGELFF. The CDR3 coding sequence is TGCAGTGCTAGATCTAGCGGGATAGCCGGGGAGCTGTTTTTT.

This chain connects TRBV19 to TRBJ2-1, with 7 bases aligning to TRBD1. CDR1 is LNHDA, CDR2 SQIVND, per germline (reference sequence). V gave up 5 bases and J gave up 6 bases; unmatched junction bases: 7. The CDR3 length is 14 residues. The CDR3 region is CASSVPQGVNEQFF. CDR3 sequence (DNA): TGTGCCAGTAGTGTGCCTCAGGGGGTCAATGAGCAGTTCTTC.

This clonotype was picked up many times. The rearrangement links TRBV7-2 to TRBJ2-2; 13 bases agree with TRBD2. CDR3 size: 18 residues. Germline loops: CDR1 SGHTA, CDR2 FQGNSA. V lost 0 bases, J lost 2 bases, and 3 bases stayed unmatched. The chain's CDR3 is CASSLAGLAGPNTGELFF. The CDR3 coding sequence is TGTGCCAGCAGCTTAGCGGGACTAGCGGGGCCCAACACCGGGGAGCTGTTTTTT. Complete variable domain (other parts from reference TRBV7-2 and TRBJ2-2): GAGVSQSPSNKVTEKGKDVELRCDPISGHTALYWYRQSLGQGLEFLIYFQGNSAPDKSGLPSDRFSAERTGGSVSTLTIQRTQQEDSAVYLCASSLAGLAGPNTGELFFGEGSRLTVL.

The rearrangement links TRBV20-1 to TRBJ2-1; TRBD1 agrees at 7 bases. V shed 6 bases and J 4 bases; nucleotides not matched to a gene: 6. The CDR3 extends over 13 amino acids. Looked up from germline, CDR1 is DFQATT and CDR2 is SNEGSKA (reference sequence). This CDR3 reads CSAMGQTYNEQFF. CDR3 nucleotide sequence: TGCAGTGCGATGGGACAGACTTACAATGAGCAGTTCTTC.

The V gene is TRBV30, the J gene TRBJ2-7; weak D call: TRBD2 (5 bases). The germline V gene has CDR1 GTSNPN and CDR2 SVGIG (reference sequence). Trimming shortened V by 3 bases and J by 7 bases, and 16 bases separated the two germline ends. The CDR3 loop spans 13 amino acids. In nucleotides, the CDR3 is TGTGCCTGGAGCTCCCAACGTTCGGGAGAGCAGTACTTC. It codes for CAWSSQRSGEQYF. The full variable domain, in which reference TRBV30 and TRBJ2-7 provide the parts outside the CDR3, is SQTIHQWPATLVQPVGSPLSLECTVEGTSNPNLYWYRQAAGRGLQLLFYSVGIGQISSEVPQNLSASRPQDRQFILSSKKLLLSDSGFYLCAWSSQRSGEQYFGPGTRLTVT.

The rearrangement joins TRBV24-1 to TRBJ2-5; 7 bases fit TRBD1. This CDR3 region has 17 residues. CDR1 and CDR2 from the germline V gene are KGHDR and SFDVKD. The V gene end was trimmed by 3 bases and the J gene end by 5 bases; junction bases not matched to a gene: 14. The CDR3 protein is CATSDSKETGRWETQYF. In DNA form, the CDR3 reads TGTGCCACCAGTGATAGTAAGGAGACAGGGCGGTGGGAGACCCAGTACTTC.

This clonotype was found a few times. The V and J genes are TRBV28 and TRBJ2-1; TRBD2 aligns across 11 bases. The length of the CDR3 is 18 residues. With V trimmed by 6 bases and J by 12 bases, 22 bases remained unmatched. Germline CDR1 is MDHEN and CDR2 is SYDVKM. The CDR3 sequence is CASRLGGLAGGGQKVQFF. CDR3 bases: TGTGCCAGCAGACTCGGCGGGCTAGCGGGAGGAGGTCAAAAGGTGCAGTTCTTC.

The chain is built from TRBV7-9 and TRBJ2-6; possible D gene TRBD1, 5 bases. The CDR3 consists of 15 residues. The germline CDR1 and CDR2 sequences are SEHNR and FQNEAQ (reference sequence). V was clipped by 1 base and J by 4 bases, with 8 bases between them. As DNA, the CDR3 is TGTGCCAGCAGCTTAGGGGGCCTGGGGGCCAACGTCCTGACTTTC. This codes for CASSLGGLGANVLTF.

The rearrangement joins TRBV7-9 to TRBJ2-1; 11 bases match TRBD2. Germline assignment: CDR1 SEHNR and CDR2 FQNEAQ (reference sequence). V dropped 4 bases and J dropped 4; count of bases not matched to a gene: 6. This CDR3 comprises 16 residues. In nucleotides, the CDR3 is TGTGCCAGCAGCTCCTCTAGCGGGAGGACTTACAATGAGCAGTTCTTC. This gives the protein CASSSSSGRTYNEQFF.

This clonotype was picked up a small number of times. This chain links TRBV20-1 with TRBJ1-1, with D possibly TRBD1 on 6 matching bases. V lost 6 bases, J lost 2 bases, and 16 bases lay in between. Germline V gives CDR1 DFQATT, CDR2 SNEGSKA (reference sequence). The CDR3 consists of 14 residues. CDR3 sequence (DNA): TGCAGTGCCATGGGGGCCACAACCAACACTGAAGCTTTCTTT. Residues: CSAMGATTNTEAFF.

This CDR3 is CASSPTPGNGYTF. In DNA, the CDR3 is TGTGCCAGCTCACCAACGCCAGGGAATGGCTACACCTTC. V and J are TRBV18 and TRBJ1-2, with D possibly TRBD1 on 5 matching bases. The V gene's germline CDR1 is KGHSH and CDR2 LQKENI. The CDR3 is 13 amino acids. V gave up 2 bases and J gave up 6 bases, with 10 bases separating them.

The J gene is TRBJ2-1, the V gene TRBV5-1; 11 positions match TRBD2. This CDR3 region has 18 residues. Germline CDR1 and CDR2: SGHRS and YFSETQ. V was clipped by 0 bases and J by 2 bases; unmatched bases: 7. The CDR3 DNA sequence: TGCGCCAGCAGCTTGGGGGGCTTAGCGGGAGGGGCCTACAATGAGCAGTTCTTC. It encodes CASSLGGLAGGAYNEQFF.

In this sample, this clonotype turned up a few times. CDR3 region: CASSYSTSWEWEQYF. In DNA form, the CDR3 reads TGTGCCAGCAGTTACTCAACTAGCTGGGAGTGGGAGCAGTACTTC. V is TRBV6-5 and J is TRBJ2-7; D perhaps matches TRBD2 (6 bases). This CDR3 spans 15 amino acids. CDR1 MNHEY and CDR2 SVGAGI come from the germline V gene. The ends were cut back, 0 bases at V and 7 bases at J, with 16 bases in the middle.

This clonotype was seen only a few times. V usage is TRBV9 and J usage is TRBJ1-1; tentatively, D is TRBD1 (5 bases). Germline V gene sequence: CDR1 SGDLS, CDR2 YYNGEE. V was cut by 0 bases and J by 9 bases, with 21 bases left in between. The CDR3 sequence is 16 residues long. The CDR3 sequence: CASSVASRGGGEKAFF. The CDR3 DNA reads TGTGCCAGCAGCGTAGCTTCACGTGGGGGTGGAGAAAAAGCTTTCTTT.

This clonotype has just a few counts. Since a much larger clone is just one base distant, this may be a read error. CDR3 loop: CASSSGTSIYEQYF. DNA for the CDR3: TGTGCCAGCAGTTCCGGGACTAGCATTTACGAGCAGTACTTC. The V and J genes are TRBV3-1 and TRBJ2-7, with TRBD2 matching 9 bases. Trimming removed 6 bases from V and 4 bases from J; junction bases left unmatched: 7. The CDR3 is made up of 14 amino acids. The V gene's germline CDR1 is LGHDT and CDR2 YNNKEL (reference sequence).